Below are 30 T cell receptor beta chains sequenced from a single sample in a study of human T cells and chemical hapten exposure. Using its own MiXCR run on the RACE reads, TCRdb lists one record per CDR3 protein. In the table there are fewer than 70,000 distinct CDR3 sequences, approximately 6.7% of which are singletons. The time point was: pre-sensitization, week 0. Stated treatment: therapeutic diphenylcyclopropenone sensitization with weekly scalp DPC. The input for sequencing was whole blood, taken in connection with sensitization to the hapten diphenylcyclopropenone (DPC). The source of these receptors is a woman aged 30 to 39 with alopecia areata. Some clones in this sample may be carry-over from other donors' samples.

This clonotype has just a few counts. The chain combines TRBV18 with TRBJ1-4, with D possibly TRBD1 on 5 matching bases. Trimming cost V 3 bases and J 7 bases, with 15 bases left between them. The CDR3 is 15 amino acids. Germline V lookup: CDR1 KGHSH, CDR2 LQKENI. CDR3 sequence: CASSPDRQTGEKLFF. CDR3 nucleotides: TGTGCCAGCTCACCTGACAGACAAACAGGTGAAAAACTGTTTTTT.

This clonotype was found many times. The V call is TRBV2, the J call TRBJ2-7; tentatively, D is TRBD1 (5 bases). The V gene lost 6 bases and the J gene lost 5 bases, with 17 bases spanning the gap. Germline V gives CDR1 SNHLY, CDR2 FYNNEI. The CDR3 has 14 amino acids. CDR3 loop: CASRSQGNANEQYF. The DNA of the CDR3 is TGTGCCAGCAGATCCCAGGGTAATGCCAACGAGCAGTACTTC. The whole variable domain, remainder taken from reference TRBV2 and TRBJ2-7, is EPEVTQTPSHQVTQMGQEVILRCVPISNHLYFYWYRQILGQKVEFLVSFYNNEISEKSEIFDDQFSVERPDGSNFTLKIRSTKLEDSAMYFCASRSQGNANEQYFGPGTRLTVT.

The chain combines TRBV6-1 with TRBJ1-1; D unresolved. The CDR3 has 11 residues. Germline CDR1 MNHNS, CDR2 SASEGT. The V gene lost 7 bases and the J gene lost 4 bases, with 7 bases spanning the gap. The CDR3 loop reads CASTDATEAFF. CDR3 DNA: TGTGCCAGCACCGATGCCACTGAAGCTTTCTTT.

This clonotype was counted ten times or more. The chain uses TRBV7-6 and TRBJ1-6; maybe TRBD1 (6 bases). V lost 4 bases and J 7 bases, leaving 14 bases between the germline ends. From germline, CDR1 is SGHVS and CDR2 FNYEAQ. The CDR3 totals 15 residues. The DNA of the CDR3 is TGTGCCAGCAGCTCCCGATCCAGGGGCAATTCACCCCTCCACTTT. It translates to CASSSRSRGNSPLHF.

The J gene is TRBJ1-5, the V gene TRBV19; a possible D gene is TRBD1 (5 bases). V was pared by 6 bases and J by 0 bases, with 9 bases between. CDR3 length: 14 amino acids. The germline gives CDR1 LNHDA, CDR2 SQIVND (reference sequence). The CDR3 DNA reads as TGTGCCAGTAGCTGGGACGGTAGCAATCAGCCCCAGCATTTT. Translated: CASSWDGSNQPQHF.

This clonotype came up a few times. This sequence joins TRBV20-1 and TRBJ2-7; D gene unclear. The V end was cut by 5 bases, the J end by 0 bases, with 11 bases between. Per germline, CDR1 DFQATT and CDR2 SNEGSKA (reference sequence). CDR3 size: 13 residues. The chain's CDR3 is CSARLESSYEQYF. As DNA, the CDR3 is TGCAGTGCTCGGCTTGAAAGCTCCTACGAGCAGTACTTC.

At least ten counts were recorded for this clonotype. The V call is TRBV7-2, the J call TRBJ2-6; the D gene could be TRBD1 or TRBD2 (6 bases each). CDR3 length equals 18 residues. Germline V gene data show CDR1 as SGHTA and CDR2 as FQGNSA. V shed 5 bases and J shed 1 base, with 18 bases lying between them. Written as DNA, the CDR3 is TGTGCCAGCAGCCCCCGGCGGGGTAGGGGGTCTGGGGCCAACGTCCTGACTTTC. Translating it yields CASSPRRGRGSGANVLTF.

This clonotype occurred many times. J is TRBJ2-1 and V is TRBV15; no reliable D call. Trimming took 5 bases from V and 0 from J, leaving 8 bases between them. Germline V lookup: CDR1 LNHNV, CDR2 YYDKDF (reference sequence). The CDR3 covers 14 residues. CDR3 residues: CATSLETSYNEQFF. The DNA of the CDR3 is TGTGCCACCAGCCTAGAGACCTCCTACAATGAGCAGTTCTTC.

V gene TRBV18 combines with J gene TRBJ1-6; TRBD1 matches at 9 bases. V lost 4 bases to trimming and J lost 10 bases; unmatched junction nucleotides: 8. The V gene's germline CDR1 is KGHSH and CDR2 LQKENI. The CDR3 extends over 15 amino acids. DNA for the CDR3: TGTGCCAGCTCACATAGCACAGGGGGCGGATCACCCCTCCACTTT. Residues: CASSHSTGGGSPLHF.

This clonotype came up many times. The rearrangement uses TRBV29-1 and TRBJ1-2; D is undetermined. The V end lost 1 base, the J end lost 3 bases, and 6 bases lay between the germline ends. The CDR3 sequence is 12 residues long. Germline CDR1 reads SQVTM; CDR2 reads ANQGSEA. In nucleotides, the CDR3 is TGCAGCGTTGAAGCCCAGGACTATGGCTACACCTTC. This gives the protein CSVEAQDYGYTF.

This clonotype has at least ten counts. The V gene is TRBV2, the J gene TRBJ2-2; maybe TRBD1 (6 bases). CDR3 length: 15 amino acids. Trimming removed 4 bases at V and 3 bases at J, with 12 bases between. From germline, CDR1 is SNHLY and CDR2 FYNNEI. Here the CDR3 reads CASSASQGYTGELFF. The CDR3 DNA follows: TGTGCCAGCAGTGCGTCCCAGGGGTACACCGGGGAGCTGTTTTTT.

This clonotype was detected many times. This rearrangement joins TRBV6-2 or TRBV6-3 to TRBJ2-3; 7 bases are shared with TRBD1. From germline, CDR1 is MNHEY and CDR2 SVGEGT. V dropped 5 bases and J dropped 4; count of bases not matched to a gene: 9. The CDR3 totals 15 residues. In nucleotides, the CDR3 is TGTGCCAGCAGTCGATTGGACAGGACCCCAGATACGCAGTATTTT. As protein: CASSRLDRTPDTQYF.

This clonotype was counted many times. This rearrangement joins TRBV5-1 to TRBJ2-3; D assignment may be TRBD1 or TRBD2 (6 bases each). Trimming removed 0 bases at V and 2 bases at J, with 10 bases between. This CDR3 is 15 amino acids long. Per the germline V gene, CDR1 is SGHRS and CDR2 is YFSETQ. The CDR3 nucleotides are TGCGCCAGCAGCTTGGAGGGGGGAGCCACAGATACGCAGTATTTT. Encoded protein: CASSLEGGATDTQYF. Filled out from reference TRBV5-1 and TRBJ2-3, the complete variable domain reads KAGVTQTPRYLIKTRGQQVTLSCSPISGHRSVSWYQQTPGQGLQFLFEYFSETQRNKGNFPGRFSGRQFSNSRSEMNVSTLELGDSALYLCASSLEGGATDTQYFGPGTRLTVL.

This clonotype was seen many times. Written as DNA, the CDR3 is TGTGCCAGCAGCCTCCATGGGAATCAGCCCCAGCATTTT. This codes for CASSLHGNQPQHF. The V and J genes are TRBV7-2 and TRBJ1-5; D is undetermined. V lost 5 bases and J lost 4, with 9 bases in between. Germline loops: CDR1 SGHTA, CDR2 FQGNSA. The CDR3 has 13 residues.

This clonotype was counted at least ten times. The chain couples TRBV7-2 to TRBJ2-3; D ambiguous. With 1 base removed from V and 5 bases from J, the gap between germline ends came to 7 bases. CDR3 length: 13 amino acids. Germline CDR1 and CDR2: SGHTA and FQGNSA. The DNA of the CDR3 is TGTGCCAGCAGCTTAGTTGGTGGAGATACGCAGTATTTT. The encoded protein is CASSLVGGDTQYF.

This clonotype was detected only a few times. One junction end disagrees with the germline gene, perhaps due to a read error. The genes are TRBV7-9 and TRBJ1-2; D ambiguous. The CDR3 length is 15 residues. Germline CDR1 and CDR2: SEHNR and FQNEAQ (reference sequence). CDR3 sequence: CASSFIPATFYGDTF. The CDR3 bases are TGTGCCAGCAGCTTCATACCCGCCACCTTCTATGGCGACACCTTC.

This clonotype was seen only a few times. The J gene is TRBJ1-1, the V gene TRBV7-9; 7 nucleotides agree with TRBD1. This CDR3 is 13 amino acids long. Trimming took 5 bases from V and 3 from J; bases not matched to a gene: 3. CDR1 and CDR2 from the germline V gene are SEHNR and FQNEAQ (reference sequence). The CDR3 nucleotides are TGTGCCAGCAGCCCCACAGGGGACACTGAAGCTTTCTTT. It yields the protein CASSPTGDTEAFF. Full variable domain (rest looked up from reference TRBV7-9 and TRBJ1-1): DTGVSQNPRHKITKRGQNVTFRCDPISEHNRLYWYRQTLGQGPEFLTYFQNEAQLEKSRLLSDRFSAERPKGSFSTLEIQRTEQGDSAMYLCASSPTGDTEAFFGQGTRLTVV.

This clonotype was seen at least ten times. The chain has TRBV7-3 and TRBJ2-3; no reliable D call. V was trimmed by 3 bases and J by 6 bases, leaving 10 bases between them. The germline V gene has CDR1 SGHTA and CDR2 FQGTGA. This CDR3 is 13 amino acids long. CDR3 region: CASSFGLEDTQYF. The CDR3 DNA reads as TGTGCCAGCAGCTTTGGATTGGAGGATACGCAGTATTTT.

This clonotype was counted many times. This chain joins TRBV7-2 and TRBJ2-3; D possibly corresponds to TRBD1 (5 bases). Trimming removed 7 bases from V and 2 bases from J, with 22 bases in between. This CDR3 has 17 amino acids. In germline, CDR1 is SGHTA, CDR2 FQGNSA. CDR3 DNA sequence: TGTGCCAGCACCCCCCCGAGAAGAACAGGTCCCACAGATACGCAGTATTTT. It encodes CASTPPRRTGPTDTQYF.

This clonotype was seen a few times. The chain carries TRBV19 and TRBJ2-1; D is undetermined. V lost 6 bases to trimming and J lost 8 bases, with 17 bases between them. CDR1 and CDR2 from the germline V gene are LNHDA and SQIVND (reference sequence). CDR3 size: 14 residues. CDR3 bases: TGTGCCAGTAGCCCTTTTGGAGAGGTCTATGAGCAGTTCTTC. Residues: CASSPFGEVYEQFF.

This clonotype was recorded at least ten times. The genes are TRBV12-3 or TRBV12-4 and TRBJ2-5, with D tentatively TRBD1 (6 bases). The CDR3 is 16 residues long. Trimming took 0 bases from V and 2 from J, leaving 13 bases between them. DNA for the CDR3: TGTGCCAGCAGTTTAGCGGGACATAGGGCGCAAGAGACCCAGTACTTC. Residues: CASSLAGHRAQETQYF.

In this sample, this clonotype turned up a few times. The V gene is TRBV4-2, the J gene TRBJ1-1, with 8 bases aligning to TRBD1. Germline loops: CDR1 LGHNA, CDR2 YNFKEQ. V was clipped by 0 bases and J by 3 bases; unmatched bases: 12. This CDR3 spans 18 amino acids. CDR3 region: CASSQDPFTGGFDTEAFF. The CDR3, as DNA: TGTGCCAGCAGCCAAGATCCTTTTACAGGGGGGTTCGACACTGAAGCTTTCTTT.

In this sample, this clonotype turned up many times. This chain connects TRBV10-3 to TRBJ2-3; no definite D call. CDR1 and CDR2 from the germline V gene are ENHRY and SYGVKD. Trimming took 8 bases from V and 0 from J, leaving 15 bases between them. This CDR3 contains 15 residues. The CDR3 DNA follows: TGTGCCATCGGGCCAGATTTTTCTAGCACAGATACGCAGTATTTT. It encodes CAIGPDFSSTDTQYF.

This clonotype was seen a handful of times. V usage is TRBV27 and J usage is TRBJ2-7; D may be TRBD1 or TRBD2 (5 bases each). The ends were cut back, 4 bases at V and 4 bases at J, with 17 bases in the middle. Germline CDR1 reads MNHEY; CDR2 reads SMNVEV (reference sequence). The CDR3 runs 15 residues. Here the CDR3 DNA reads TGTGCCAGCAGTTCGGCAGGGAGTCGGGCTTACGAGCAGTACTTC. Translating gives CASSSAGSRAYEQYF.

This clonotype was picked up many times. This chain joins TRBV5-1 and TRBJ2-1; 11 bases fit TRBD2. With 0 bases clipped from V and 10 bases from J, the junction kept 6 bases outside the gene matches. The V gene's germline CDR1 is SGHRS and CDR2 YFSETQ. This CDR3 has 15 amino acids. The CDR3 coding sequence is TGCGCCAGCAGCTTGGCTAGCGGGGGGATCGGGGAGCAGTTCTTC. Its protein product is CASSLASGGIGEQFF.

This clonotype was seen at least ten times. The CDR3 nucleotides are TGTGCCATCAGTGGTTTGGGAGCGGGGGCCAACGTCCTGACTTTC. Protein product: CAISGLGAGANVLTF. The J gene is TRBJ2-6, the V gene TRBV10-3; maybe TRBD2 (5 bases). The germline gives CDR1 ENHRY, CDR2 SYGVKD. The CDR3 spans 15 residues. The ends were cut back, 4 bases at V and 4 bases at J, with 11 bases in the middle.

This clonotype was recorded at least ten times. The CDR3 bases are TGTGCCAGCAGGGGACAACTGAACACTGAAGCTTTCTTT. Translation gives CASRGQLNTEAFF. The chain combines TRBV6-1 with TRBJ1-1; perhaps TRBD1 as D (6 bases). V lost 6 bases to trimming and J lost 0 bases, with 8 bases between them. Germline values: CDR1 MNHNS, CDR2 SASEGT. The CDR3 is made up of 13 amino acids.

This clonotype has at least ten counts. V gene TRBV15 combines with J gene TRBJ2-2; 8 bases match TRBD1. With V trimmed by 8 bases and J by 3 bases, 8 bases remained unmatched. CDR1 LNHNV and CDR2 YYDKDF come from the germline V gene (reference sequence). The CDR3 is 15 amino acids. CDR3 sequence: CATGSDRAHTGELFF. The CDR3 bases are TGTGCCACCGGATCGGACAGGGCGCACACCGGGGAGCTGTTTTTT.

The CDR3 nucleotides are TGTGCCAGCAGCCGGGGCGGTCGGACTGAAGCTTTCTTT. Translation gives CASSRGGRTEAFF. The chain employs TRBV9 and TRBJ1-1; possible D gene TRBD1, 5 bases. Per germline, CDR1 SGDLS and CDR2 YYNGEE. Trimming cost V 4 bases and J 5 bases, with 12 bases left between them. The CDR3 is 13 residues long.

The chain carries TRBV20-1 and TRBJ1-2; D is perhaps TRBD1 (6 bases). CDR1 is DFQATT and CDR2 is SNEGSKA in the germline V gene (reference sequence). V was cut by 2 bases and J by 8 bases, with 18 bases left in between. There are 14 residues in the CDR3. The CDR3 region has the DNA TGCAGTGCTAGAATAGGGGGGGGCGAAGTCGGCTACACCTTC. It specifies CSARIGGGEVGYTF.